This passage covers 8 T cell receptor beta chains from one sample sequenced in a study of blood T cell repertoires in COVID-19. Profiling relied on immunoSEQ multiplex PCR, and the TCRdb table lists in-frame clones only, not all of them. The sample consists of 190,000 or so clones, about 86% of them appearing once. The specimen was peripheral blood. Receptors were obtained from a woman aged 65 to 85 with acute or convalescent COVID-19.

The chain has TRBV2 and TRBJ2-1; 7 bases agree with TRBD1. The CDR3 contains 14 residues. Germline trimming cut 6 bases from V and 8 bases from J; bases unmatched to any gene: 10. The V gene's germline CDR1 is SNHLY and CDR2 FYNNEI. The CDR3 nucleotides are TGTGCCAGCAGGTTGACAGGGTCCGTATATGAGCAGTTCTTC. It encodes CASRLTGSVYEQFF.

The V and J genes are TRBV3-1 (or the pseudogene TRBV3-2) and TRBJ2-6; D unclear. Deletions cut 4 bases from V and 0 bases from J, with 7 bases between. Germline CDR1 reads LGHDT; CDR2 reads YNNKEL (reference sequence). The CDR3 has 15 residues. This chain's CDR3 is CASSLRSSGANVLTF. In nucleotides, the CDR3 is TGTGCCAGCAGCCTGCGGAGCTCTGGGGCCAACGTCCTGACTTTC.

V gene TRBV19 combines with J gene TRBJ1-1; weak D call: TRBD1 (5 bases). The CDR3 runs to 16 residues. The germline gives CDR1 LNHDA, CDR2 SQIVND (reference sequence). V gave up 7 bases and J gave up 3 bases, with 21 bases separating them. The CDR3 sequence is CASMDTLGGLDTEAFF. In nucleotides, the CDR3 is TGTGCCAGTATGGACACTTTGGGGGGTTTGGACACTGAAGCTTTCTTT. Full variable domain (remainder filled in from reference TRBV19 and TRBJ1-1): DGGITQSPKYLFRKEGQNVTLSCEQNLNHDAMYWYRQDPGQGLRLIYYSQIVNDFQKGDIAEGYSVSREKKESFPLTVTSAQKNPTAFYLCASMDTLGGLDTEAFFGQGTRLTVV.

The chain carries TRBV15 and TRBJ1-6, with a possible D match to TRBD1 (5 bases). The germline CDR1 and CDR2 sequences are LNHNV and YYDKDF (reference sequence). Between the trimmed V and J ends, which lost 0 bases and 7 bases, there was a span of 10 bases. This CDR3 region has 15 residues. The CDR3 protein is CATSREQGENSPLHF. CDR3 in DNA: TGTGCCACCAGCAGAGAGCAGGGCGAAAATTCACCCCTCCACTTT.

This clone was observed a few times. CDR3 residues: CASSLAGTSGYEQYF. CDR3 nucleotides: TGCGCCAGCAGCTTGGCCGGGACTAGCGGCTACGAGCAGTACTTC. The V call is TRBV5-1, the J call TRBJ2-7, with 11 bases identical to TRBD2. After removal of 0 bases from V and 3 bases from J, the junction contained 2 bases not matched to a gene. Germline CDR1 is SGHRS and CDR2 is YFSETQ. This CDR3 has 15 residues.

The chain carries TRBV4-1 and TRBJ1-3, with D unclear. The length of the CDR3 is 16 residues. Germline CDR1 reads MGHRA; CDR2 reads YSYEKL. Deletions cut 1 base from V and 0 bases from J, with 10 bases between. CDR3 protein: CASSQVWESSGNTIYF. For the CDR3, the DNA is TGCGCCAGCAGCCAAGTCTGGGAGAGCTCTGGAAACACCATATATTTT.

This chain connects TRBV5-1 to TRBJ2-5; 8 bases match TRBD1. There are 16 residues in the CDR3. V was clipped by 3 bases and J by 3 bases; unmatched bases: 10. The germline V gene encodes CDR1 SGHRS and CDR2 YFSETQ. CDR3 bases: TGCGCCAGCAGCTGGGCAGGGGGCGCGGTTAAAGAGACCCAGTACTTC. It codes for CASSWAGGAVKETQYF.

The J gene is TRBJ2-5, the V gene TRBV5-4; TRBD2 aligns across 9 bases. CDR1 and CDR2 (germline): SGHNT, YYREEE (reference sequence). Trimming cost V 5 bases and J 2 bases; bases outside gene matches: 7. The CDR3 extends over 15 amino acids. The CDR3 DNA reads as TGTGCCAGCAGACGAACTGCGGGGGGGCAAGAGACCCAGTACTTC. Translated, it gives CASRRTAGGQETQYF.